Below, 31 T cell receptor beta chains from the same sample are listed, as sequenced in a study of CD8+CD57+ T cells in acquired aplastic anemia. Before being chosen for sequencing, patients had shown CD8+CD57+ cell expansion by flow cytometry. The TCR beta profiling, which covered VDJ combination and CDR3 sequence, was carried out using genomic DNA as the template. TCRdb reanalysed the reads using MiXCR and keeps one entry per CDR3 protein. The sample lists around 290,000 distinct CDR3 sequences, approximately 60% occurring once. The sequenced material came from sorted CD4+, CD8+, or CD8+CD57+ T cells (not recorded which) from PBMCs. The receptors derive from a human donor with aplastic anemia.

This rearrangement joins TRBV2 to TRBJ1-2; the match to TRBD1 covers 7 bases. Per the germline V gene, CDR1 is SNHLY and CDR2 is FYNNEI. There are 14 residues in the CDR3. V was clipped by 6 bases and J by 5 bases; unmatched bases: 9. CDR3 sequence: CASSRTTGSYGYTF. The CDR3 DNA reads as TGTGCCAGCAGCCGAACGACAGGGAGTTATGGCTACACCTTC.

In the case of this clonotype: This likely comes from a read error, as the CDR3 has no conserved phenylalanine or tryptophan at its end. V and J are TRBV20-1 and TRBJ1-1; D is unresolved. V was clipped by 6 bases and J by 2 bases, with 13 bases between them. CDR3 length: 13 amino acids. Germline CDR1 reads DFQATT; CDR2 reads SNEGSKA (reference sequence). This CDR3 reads CSAKEQINTEAFL. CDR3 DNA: TGCAGTGCCAAGGAGCAGATCAACACTGAAGCTTTCCTT.

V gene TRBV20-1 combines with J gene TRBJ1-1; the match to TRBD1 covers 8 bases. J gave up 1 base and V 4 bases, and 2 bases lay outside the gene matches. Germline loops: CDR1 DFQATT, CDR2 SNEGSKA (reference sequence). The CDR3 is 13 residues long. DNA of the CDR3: TGCAGTGCTACAGGGGGCGCGAACACTGAAGCTTTCTTT. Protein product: CSATGGANTEAFF.

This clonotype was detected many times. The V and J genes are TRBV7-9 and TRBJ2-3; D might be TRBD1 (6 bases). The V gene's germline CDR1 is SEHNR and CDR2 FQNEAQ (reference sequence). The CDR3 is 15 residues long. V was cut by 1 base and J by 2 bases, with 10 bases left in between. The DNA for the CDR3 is TGTGCCAGCAGCTTAGAAGGGACACACACAGATACGCAGTATTTT. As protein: CASSLEGTHTDTQYF.

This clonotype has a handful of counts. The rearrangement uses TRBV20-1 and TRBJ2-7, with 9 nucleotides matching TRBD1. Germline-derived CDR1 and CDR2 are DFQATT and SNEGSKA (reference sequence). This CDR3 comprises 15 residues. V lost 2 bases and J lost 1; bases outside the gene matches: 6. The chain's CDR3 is CSARPGQGLSYEQYF. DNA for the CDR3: TGCAGTGCTAGACCGGGACAGGGACTATCCTACGAGCAGTACTTC.

CDR3 sequence reads: CSARSISSTDTQYF. CDR3 in DNA: TGCAGTGCTAGGTCTATCTCTAGCACAGATACGCAGTATTTT. The chain uses TRBV20-1 and TRBJ2-3; D unclear. The V gene lost 3 bases and the J gene lost 0 bases, with 10 bases spanning the gap. In germline, CDR1 is DFQATT, CDR2 SNEGSKA (reference sequence). The CDR3 spans 14 residues.

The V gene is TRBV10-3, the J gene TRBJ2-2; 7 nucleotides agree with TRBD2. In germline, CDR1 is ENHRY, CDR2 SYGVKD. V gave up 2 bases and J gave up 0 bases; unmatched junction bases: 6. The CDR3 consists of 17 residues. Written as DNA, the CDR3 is TGTGCCATCAGTGAGATGGAGAGCGGGGCGAACACCGGGGAGCTGTTTTTT. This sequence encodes CAISEMESGANTGELFF.

CDR3 nucleotides: TGTGCCAGCAGCTTTTTGACAGGTGCGGATGAGCAGTTCTTC. Translating gives CASSFLTGADEQFF. This rearrangement joins TRBV7-9 to TRBJ2-1; tentative D call: TRBD1 (6 bases). The germline V gene has CDR1 SEHNR and CDR2 FQNEAQ (reference sequence). V gave up 3 bases and J gave up 8 bases, with 14 bases separating them. The CDR3 runs to 14 residues.

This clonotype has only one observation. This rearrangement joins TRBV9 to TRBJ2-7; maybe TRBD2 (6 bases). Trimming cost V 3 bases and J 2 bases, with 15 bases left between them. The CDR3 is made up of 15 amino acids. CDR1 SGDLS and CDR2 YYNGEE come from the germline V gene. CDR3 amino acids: CASSAGGTGTYEQYF. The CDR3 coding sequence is TGTGCCAGCAGCGCTGGGGGGACCGGGACCTACGAGCAGTACTTC.

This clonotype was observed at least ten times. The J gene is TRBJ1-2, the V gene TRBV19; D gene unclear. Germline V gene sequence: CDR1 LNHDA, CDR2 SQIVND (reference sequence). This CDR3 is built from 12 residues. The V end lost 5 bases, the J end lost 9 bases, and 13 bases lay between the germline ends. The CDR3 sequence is CASSPLLGSYTF. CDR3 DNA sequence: TGTGCCAGTAGTCCTCTCCTCGGGAGCTACACCTTC.

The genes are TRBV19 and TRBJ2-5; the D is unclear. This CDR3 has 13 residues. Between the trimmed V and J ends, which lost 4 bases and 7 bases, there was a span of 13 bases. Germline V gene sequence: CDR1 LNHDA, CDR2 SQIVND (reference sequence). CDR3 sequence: CASSTSKLMTQYF. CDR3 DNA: TGTGCCAGTAGTACCTCCAAATTGATGACCCAGTACTTC.

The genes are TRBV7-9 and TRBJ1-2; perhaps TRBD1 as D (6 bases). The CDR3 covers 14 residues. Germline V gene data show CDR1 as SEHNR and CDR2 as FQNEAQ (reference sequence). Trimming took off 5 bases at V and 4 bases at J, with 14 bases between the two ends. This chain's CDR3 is CASSIGTSGYGYTF. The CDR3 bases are TGTGCCAGCAGCATTGGGACATCGGGCTATGGCTACACCTTC.

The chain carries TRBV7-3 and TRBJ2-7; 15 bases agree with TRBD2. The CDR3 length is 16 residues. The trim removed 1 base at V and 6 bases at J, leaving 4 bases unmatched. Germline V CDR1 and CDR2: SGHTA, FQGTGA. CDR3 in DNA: TGTGCCAGCAGCTTAATGGGACTAGCGGGAGGTCGCGAGCAGTACTTC. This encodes CASSLMGLAGGREQYF.

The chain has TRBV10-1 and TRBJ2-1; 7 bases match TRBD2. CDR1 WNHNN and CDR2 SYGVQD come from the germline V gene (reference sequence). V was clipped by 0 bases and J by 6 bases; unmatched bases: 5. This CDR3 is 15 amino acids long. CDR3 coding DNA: TGCGCCAGCAGTGAGTCGGTATCGGGGGGCAATGAGCAGTTCTTC. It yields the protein CASSESVSGGNEQFF.

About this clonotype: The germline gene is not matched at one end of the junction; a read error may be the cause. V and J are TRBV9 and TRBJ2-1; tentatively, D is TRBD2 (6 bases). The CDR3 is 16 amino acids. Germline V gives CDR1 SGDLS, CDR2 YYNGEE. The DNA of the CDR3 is TGCGCCAGCAGCTTGGGTCCAGGGAGGTTCTACAATGAGCAGTTCTTC. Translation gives CASSLGPGRFYNEQFF.

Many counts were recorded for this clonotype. The CDR3, as DNA: TGTGCCAGCAGCGCAGCGGGGCAGGTCAGCAATCAGCCCCAGCATTTT. Encoded protein: CASSAAGQVSNQPQHF. The J gene is TRBJ1-5, the V gene TRBV6-1; perhaps TRBD1 as D (5 bases). The CDR3 extends over 16 amino acids. CDR1 and CDR2 from the germline V gene are MNHNS and SASEGT. Trimming took 6 bases from V and 1 from J, leaving 16 bases between them.

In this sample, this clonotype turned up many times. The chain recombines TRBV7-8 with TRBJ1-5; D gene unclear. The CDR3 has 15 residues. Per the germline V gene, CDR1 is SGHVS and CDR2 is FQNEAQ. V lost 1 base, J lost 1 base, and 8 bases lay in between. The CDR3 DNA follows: TGTGCCAGCAGCTTAGAGGGTATGAGCAATCAGCCCCAGCATTTT. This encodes CASSLEGMSNQPQHF.

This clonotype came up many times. In DNA, the CDR3 is TGTGCCAGCAGTGGAATAGAGGCGCAGTACTTC. Its translation: CASSGIEAQYF. This chain links TRBV2 with TRBJ2-7; D gene uncertain. Trimming cost V 4 bases and J 9 bases, with 10 bases left between them. The CDR3 covers 11 residues. Germline lookup yields CDR1 SNHLY and CDR2 FYNNEI.

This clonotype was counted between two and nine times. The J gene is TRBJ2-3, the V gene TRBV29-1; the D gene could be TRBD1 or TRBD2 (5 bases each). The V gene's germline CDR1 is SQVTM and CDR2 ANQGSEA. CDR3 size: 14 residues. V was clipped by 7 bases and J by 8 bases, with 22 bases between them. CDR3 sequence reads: CSATGGNTVGTQYF. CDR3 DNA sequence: TGCAGCGCCACTGGGGGTAACACAGTGGGTACGCAGTATTTT.

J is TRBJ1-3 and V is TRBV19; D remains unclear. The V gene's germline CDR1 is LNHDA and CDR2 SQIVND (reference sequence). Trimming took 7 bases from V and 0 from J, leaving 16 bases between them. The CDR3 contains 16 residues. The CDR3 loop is CASMPADGYSGNTIYF. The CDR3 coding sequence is TGTGCCAGTATGCCCGCGGACGGATACTCTGGAAACACCATATATTTT. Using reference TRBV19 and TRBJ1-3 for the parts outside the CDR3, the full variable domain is DGGITQSPKYLFRKEGQNVTLSCEQNLNHDAMYWYRQDPGQGLRLIYYSQIVNDFQKGDIAEGYSVSREKKESFPLTVTSAQKNPTAFYLCASMPADGYSGNTIYFGEGSWLTVV.

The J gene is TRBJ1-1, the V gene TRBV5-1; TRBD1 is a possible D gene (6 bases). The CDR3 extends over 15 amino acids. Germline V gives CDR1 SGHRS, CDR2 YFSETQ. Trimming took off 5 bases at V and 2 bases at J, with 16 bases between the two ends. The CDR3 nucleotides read TGCGCCAGCAGTTCAGGGGCTTTGGGCAACACTGAAGCTTTCTTT. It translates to CASSSGALGNTEAFF.

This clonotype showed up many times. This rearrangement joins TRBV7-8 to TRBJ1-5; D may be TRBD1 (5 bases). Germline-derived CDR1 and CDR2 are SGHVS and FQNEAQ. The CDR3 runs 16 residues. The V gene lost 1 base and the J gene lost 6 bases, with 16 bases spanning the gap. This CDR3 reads CASSLDGAGRSQPQHF. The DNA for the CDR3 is TGTGCCAGCAGCTTAGACGGGGCAGGGAGGAGTCAGCCCCAGCATTTT.

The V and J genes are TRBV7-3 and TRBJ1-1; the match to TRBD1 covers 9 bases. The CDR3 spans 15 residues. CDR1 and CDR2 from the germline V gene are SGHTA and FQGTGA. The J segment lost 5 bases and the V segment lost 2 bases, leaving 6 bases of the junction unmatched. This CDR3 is CASSLQGQGRTEAFF. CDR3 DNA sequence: TGTGCCAGCAGCTTACAAGGACAGGGGCGGACTGAAGCTTTCTTT.

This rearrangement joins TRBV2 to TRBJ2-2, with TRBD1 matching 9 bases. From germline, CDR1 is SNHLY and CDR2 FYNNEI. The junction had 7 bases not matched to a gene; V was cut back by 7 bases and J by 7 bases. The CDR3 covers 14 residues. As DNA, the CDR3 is TGTGCCAGCACCGGGACAGGGTTGAACGGGGAGCTGTTTTTT. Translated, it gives CASTGTGLNGELFF.

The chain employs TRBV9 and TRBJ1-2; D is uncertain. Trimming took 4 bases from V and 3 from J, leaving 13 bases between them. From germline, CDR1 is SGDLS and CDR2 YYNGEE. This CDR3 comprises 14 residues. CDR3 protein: CASSPYLGHYGYTF. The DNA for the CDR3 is TGTGCCAGCAGCCCGTACCTAGGGCACTATGGCTACACCTTC.

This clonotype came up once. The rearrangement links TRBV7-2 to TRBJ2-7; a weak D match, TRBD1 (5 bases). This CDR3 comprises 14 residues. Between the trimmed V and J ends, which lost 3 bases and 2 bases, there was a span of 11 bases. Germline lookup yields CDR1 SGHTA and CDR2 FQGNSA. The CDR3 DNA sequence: TGTGCCAGCAGCTTGGGCAGGGTCCCCTACGAGCAGTACTTC. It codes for CASSLGRVPYEQYF.

The CDR3 region is CASSPSDSFGYTF. The CDR3 DNA is TGTGCCAGCAGCCCCTCGGACAGTTTCGGCTACACCTTC. This chain joins TRBV7-6 and TRBJ1-2, with D possibly being TRBD1 (6 bases). Trimming pared 5 bases from V and 8 bases from J, leaving 15 bases between. The CDR3 is made up of 13 amino acids. Germline CDR1 and CDR2: SGHVS and FNYEAQ.

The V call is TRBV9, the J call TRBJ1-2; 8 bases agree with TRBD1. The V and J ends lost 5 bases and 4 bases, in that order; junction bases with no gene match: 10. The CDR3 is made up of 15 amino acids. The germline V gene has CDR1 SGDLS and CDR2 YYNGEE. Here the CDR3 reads CASSGGGQDIYGYTF. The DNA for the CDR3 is TGTGCCAGCAGTGGGGGGGGACAGGACATCTATGGCTACACCTTC.

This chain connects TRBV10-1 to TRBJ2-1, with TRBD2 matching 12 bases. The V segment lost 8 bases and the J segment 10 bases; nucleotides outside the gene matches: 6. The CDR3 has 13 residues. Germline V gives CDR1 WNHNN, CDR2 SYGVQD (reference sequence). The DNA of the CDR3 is TGCGCCAGCCGACTAGCGGGAGACCAGGAGCAGTTCTTC. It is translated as CASRLAGDQEQFF.

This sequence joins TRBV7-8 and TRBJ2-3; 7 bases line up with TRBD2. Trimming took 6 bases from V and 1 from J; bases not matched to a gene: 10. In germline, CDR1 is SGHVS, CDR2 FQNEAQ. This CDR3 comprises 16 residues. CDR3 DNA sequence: TGTGCCAGCAGTCTAGCGGCTAGCCTCGGCACAGATACGCAGTATTTT. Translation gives CASSLAASLGTDTQYF.

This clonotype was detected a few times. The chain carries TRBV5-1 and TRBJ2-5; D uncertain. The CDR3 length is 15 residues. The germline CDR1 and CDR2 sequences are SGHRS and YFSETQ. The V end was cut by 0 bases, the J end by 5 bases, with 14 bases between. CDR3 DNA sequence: TGCGCCAGCAGCTTGGCCGTGGGGTTCCGGGAGACCCAGTACTTC. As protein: CASSLAVGFRETQYF.